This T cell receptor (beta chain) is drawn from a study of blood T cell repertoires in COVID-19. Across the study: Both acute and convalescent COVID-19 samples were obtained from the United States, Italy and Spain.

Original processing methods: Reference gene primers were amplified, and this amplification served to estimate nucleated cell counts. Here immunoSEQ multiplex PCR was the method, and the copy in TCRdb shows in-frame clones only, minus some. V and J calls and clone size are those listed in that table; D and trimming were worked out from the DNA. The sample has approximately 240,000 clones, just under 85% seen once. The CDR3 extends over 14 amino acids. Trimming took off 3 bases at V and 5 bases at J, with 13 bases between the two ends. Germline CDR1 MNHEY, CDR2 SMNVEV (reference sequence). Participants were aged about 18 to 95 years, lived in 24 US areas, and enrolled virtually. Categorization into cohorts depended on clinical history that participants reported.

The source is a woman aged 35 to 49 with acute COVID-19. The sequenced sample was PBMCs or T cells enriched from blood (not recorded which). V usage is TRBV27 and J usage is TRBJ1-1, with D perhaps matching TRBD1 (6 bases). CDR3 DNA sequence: TGTGCCAGCAGTTTGGTGGGGGCGAAGACTGAAGCTTTCTTT. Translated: CASSLVGAKTEAFF.